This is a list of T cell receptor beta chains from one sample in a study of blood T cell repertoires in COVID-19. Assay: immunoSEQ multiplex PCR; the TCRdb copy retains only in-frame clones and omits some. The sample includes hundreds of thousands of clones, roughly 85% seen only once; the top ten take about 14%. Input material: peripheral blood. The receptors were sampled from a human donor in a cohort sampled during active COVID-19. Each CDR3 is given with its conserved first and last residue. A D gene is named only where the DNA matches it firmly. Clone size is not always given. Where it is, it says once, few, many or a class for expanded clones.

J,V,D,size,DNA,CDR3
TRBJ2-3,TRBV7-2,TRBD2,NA,TGTGCCAGCAGCTCTCAAGCGGGAGGGGCCGCAGATACGCAGTATTTT,CASSSQAGGAADTQYF
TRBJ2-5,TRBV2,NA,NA,TGTGCCAGCAGTGCCTCGGCGGGATATTCTGAGACCCAGTACTTC,CASSASAGYSETQYF
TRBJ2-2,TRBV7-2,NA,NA,TGTGCCAGCAGCTTGCAAGGGTACGGGGCCGGGGAGCTGTTTTTT,CASSLQGYGAGELFF
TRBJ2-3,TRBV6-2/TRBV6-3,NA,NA,TGTGCCAGCAGCCCTCCCCTAGCGTCTACGCAGTATTTT,CASSPPLASTQYF
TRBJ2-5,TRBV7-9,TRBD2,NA,TGTGCCAGCAGCAAGGGTTCGACTAGCGGGACACAAGAGACCCAGTACTTC,CASSKGSTSGTQETQYF
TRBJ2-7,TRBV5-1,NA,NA,TGCGCCAGCAGCTTGGCTAGCAGGGGCGACGAGCAGTACTTC,CASSLASRGDEQYF
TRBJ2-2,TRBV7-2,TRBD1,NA,TGTGCCAGCAGCTTGACAGGGGGAGCCGGGGAGCTGTTTTTT,CASSLTGGAGELFF
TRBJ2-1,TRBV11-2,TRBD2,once,TGTGCCAGCAGCTTAGGGGGACTAGCGGGAGTTGGGAATGAGCAGTTCTTC,CASSLGGLAGVGNEQFF
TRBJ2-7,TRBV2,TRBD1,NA,TGTGCCAGCAGGCCGGGTGGGACAGGGGGCTACGAGCAGTACTTC,CASRPGGTGGYEQYF
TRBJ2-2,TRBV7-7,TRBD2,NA,TGTGCTACTTCAGCGGGGACTCCTTCCGGGGAGCTGTTTTTT,CATSAGTPSGELFF
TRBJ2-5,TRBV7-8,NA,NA,TGTGCCAGCAGCCAGGGGACTTTAGTAGAGACCCAGTACTTC,CASSQGTLVETQYF
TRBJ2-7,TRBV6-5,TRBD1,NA,TGTGCCAGCAGCTACCGACAGGGGATGTACGAGCAGTACTTC,CASSYRQGMYEQYF
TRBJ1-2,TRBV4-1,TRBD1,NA,TGCGCCAGCAGCCAGGGAGGGGACAGGGTCTATGGCTACACCTTC,CASSQGGDRVYGYTF
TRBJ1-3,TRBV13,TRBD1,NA,TGTGCCAGCAGTGGGTCGGTAACAGGGGCAGGAATGAGCTCTGGAAACACCATATATTTT,CASSGSVTGAGMSSGNTIYF
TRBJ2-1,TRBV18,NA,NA,TGTGCCAGCTCATCCAGGGGGGCTGGAAGAGTCGTGGCCTACAATGAGCAGTTCTTC,CASSSRGAGRVVAYNEQFF
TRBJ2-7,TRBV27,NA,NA,TGTGCCAGCAAAACGACAGTATACATTGGAGAGCAGTACTTC,CASKTTVYIGEQYF
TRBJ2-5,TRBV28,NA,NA,TGTGCCAGCAGTAATCTCCGGGGTCCGACGCAAGAGACCCAGTACTTC,CASSNLRGPTQETQYF
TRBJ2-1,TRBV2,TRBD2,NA,TGTGCCAGCGTGCCGACTAGCGGGATTTTCGATGAGCAGTTCTTC,CASVPTSGIFDEQFF
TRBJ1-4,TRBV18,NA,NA,TGTGCCAGCTCGAGAGATTATAATGAAAAACTGTTTTTT,CASSRDYNEKLFF
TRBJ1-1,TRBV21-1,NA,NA,TGTGCCAGCAGCAAAGTCCGCAGGGCCCACACTGAAGCTTTCTTT,CASSKVRRAHTEAFF
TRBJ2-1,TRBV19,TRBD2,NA,TGTGCCAGTAGTATATCGGGTGAAGGGACTAGTATCCATGAGCAGTTCTTC,CASSISGEGTSIHEQFF
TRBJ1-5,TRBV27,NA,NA,TGTGCCAGCAGAAAAGGGGATAGCAATCAGCCCCAGCATTTT,CASRKGDSNQPQHF
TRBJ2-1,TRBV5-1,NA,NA,TGCGCCAGCAGCTTGGGACAGGGAGGCGATGAGCAGTTCTTC,CASSLGQGGDEQFF
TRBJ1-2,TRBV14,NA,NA,TGTGCCAGCAGTCCCGCCGGAGGTGGCTACACCTTC,CASSPAGGGYTF
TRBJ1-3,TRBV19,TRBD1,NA,TGTGCCACCAGACAGGGGGCTGGAAACACCATATATTTT,CATRQGAGNTIYF
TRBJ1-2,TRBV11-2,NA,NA,TGTGCCAGCAGCTTAGAACAGCTACCACACTATGGCTACACCTTC,CASSLEQLPHYGYTF
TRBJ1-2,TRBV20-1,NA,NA,TGCAGTGCTAGTTCGCGGGCGTCTAACTATGGCTACACCTTC,CSASSRASNYGYTF
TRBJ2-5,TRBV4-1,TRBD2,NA,TGCGCCAGCAGCCAGCGCGGACTAGCGGGAGTCGCGGAGACCCAGTACTTC,CASSQRGLAGVAETQYF
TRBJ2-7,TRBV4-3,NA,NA,TGCGCCAGCAGCCAAGGCTTGAGTAGCTCCTACGAGCAGTACTTC,CASSQGLSSSYEQYF
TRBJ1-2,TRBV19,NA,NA,TGTGCCAGTCAACTAACCCACGGGGAGACCCAGTATAAGGGCTACACCTTC,CASQLTHGETQYKGYTF
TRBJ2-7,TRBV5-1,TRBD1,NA,TGCGCCAGCAGCTTAAGGACAGGTAACAACGAGCAGTACTTC,CASSLRTGNNEQYF
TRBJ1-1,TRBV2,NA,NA,TGTGCCAGCAGCGGAGGGGAAGTGAAAGCGGGAGCTTTCTTT,CASSGGEVKAGAFF
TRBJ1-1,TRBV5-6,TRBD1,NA,TGTGCCAGCAGCTCAACCGGGACAGGGCGGGAAGCTTTCTTT,CASSSTGTGREAFF
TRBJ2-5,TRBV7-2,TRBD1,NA,TGTGCCAGCAGCTTAGACAGGGGGCCCCAAGAGACCCAGTACTTC,CASSLDRGPQETQYF
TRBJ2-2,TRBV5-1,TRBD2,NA,TGCGCCAGCAGCTTGGCCAGCGGGACTACCACCGGGGAGCTGTTTTTT,CASSLASGTTTGELFF
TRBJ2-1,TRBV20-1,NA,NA,TGCAGTGCTTCCCTCTTGAATGAGCAGTTCTTC,CSASLLNEQFF
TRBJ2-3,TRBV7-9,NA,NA,TGTGCCAGCAGCTTTACCGGGTTTTCTGAAATCCCGCAGTATTTT,CASSFTGFSEIPQYF
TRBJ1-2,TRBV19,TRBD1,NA,TGTGCCAGTAGTGTCACCGGGACAGGGGATGGCTACACCTTC,CASSVTGTGDGYTF
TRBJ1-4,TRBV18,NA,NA,TGTGCCAGCTCACCATCGGGGGGCAGCGGAAAACTGTTTTTT,CASSPSGGSGKLFF
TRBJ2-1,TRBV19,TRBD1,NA,TGTGCCAGTAGTGCGACAGGGCGGAGTGAGCAGTTCTTC,CASSATGRSEQFF
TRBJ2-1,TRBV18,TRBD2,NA,TGTGCCAGCTCAATCGGGACTAGCGGGAGTAATGAGCAGTTCTTC,CASSIGTSGSNEQFF
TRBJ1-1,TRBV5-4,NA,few,TGTGCCAGCAGCGTACAGGGATTGAACACTGAAGCTTTCTTT,CASSVQGLNTEAFF
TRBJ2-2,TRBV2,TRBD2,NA,TGTGCCAGCAGGCGACTAGCGGGAGTTACCGGGGAGCTGTTTTTT,CASRRLAGVTGELFF
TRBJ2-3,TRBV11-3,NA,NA,TGTGCCAGCAGCTTAGGGAGCGCCACAGATACGCAGTATTTT,CASSLGSATDTQYF
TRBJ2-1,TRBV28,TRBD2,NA,TGTGCCAGCAGTCAAAACCTACTAGCGGGAACGCGTAATGAGCAGTTCTTC,CASSQNLLAGTRNEQFF
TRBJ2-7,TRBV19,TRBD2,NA,TGTGCCAGTAGTAACCGGGAGGGCTCCTACGAGCAGTACTTC,CASSNREGSYEQYF
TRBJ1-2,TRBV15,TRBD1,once,TGTGCCACCAGCAGGGACAGGGGGCGAGGATTCGGCTACACCTTC,CATSRDRGRGFGYTF
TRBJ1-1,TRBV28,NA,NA,TGTGCCAGCCTTCACGGAGGGGTAAACACTGAAGCTTTCTTT,CASLHGGVNTEAFF
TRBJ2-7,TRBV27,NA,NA,TGTGCCAGCAGCCGAGACGGAAGGGGCGAGCAGTACTTC,CASSRDGRGEQYF
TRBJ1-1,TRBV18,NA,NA,TGTGCCAGCTCACCGTCCCCGAGACAAACTGAAGCTTTCTTT,CASSPSPRQTEAFF
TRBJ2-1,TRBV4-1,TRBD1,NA,TGCGCCAGCAGCCAAGTCGGGACAGGGCGTGATGAGCAGTTCTTC,CASSQVGTGRDEQFF
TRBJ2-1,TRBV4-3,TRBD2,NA,TGCGCCAGCAGCCAAGATTCACTAGCGGGAGGGTCTATCCTGTACAATGAGCAGTTCTTC,CASSQDSLAGGSILYNEQFF
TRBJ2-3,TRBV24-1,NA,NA,TGTGCCACCAGTGATAGCAGGGTAGCTACGCAGTATTTT,CATSDSRVATQYF
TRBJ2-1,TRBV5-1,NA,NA,TGCGCCAGCAGCTTTGATGGGCAGCCCGCCAACCTCTTC,CASSFDGQPANLF